This TCR beta chain was observed in a study of tumor-infiltrating lymphocytes in primary liver carcinoma. Study context: Samples returned roughly 3.5 to 7.5 million productive TCRbeta reads each. Read depth did not differ significantly between tissue types.

Starting material of 400 to 600 ng total RNA yielded TCR beta cDNA via a constant-region primer. Amplification in three nested multiplex PCR rounds with slightly modified ARM-PCR gave rise to TCR beta libraries. Each of the first two PCR rounds ran 9 to 11 cycles with TRBV1-TRBV30 forward and C-beta reverse primers. A single record per CDR3 protein comes from TCRdb applying MiXCR to the multiplex PCR reads. Of about 200,000 distinct CDR3 sequences listed, around 60% are singletons. V dropped 5 bases and J dropped 0 bases, with 9 bases sitting between them. Germline V gives CDR1 SGHAT, CDR2 FQNNGV. CDR3 length: 14 residues. RNA isolated from unsorted whole blood supplied the blood RNA, with germline DNA also extracted. Researchers reported drawing around 3.6 milliliters of peripheral blood before surgery. This clonotype has a single count.

The material sequenced was peripheral blood. V is TRBV11-2 and J is TRBJ2-3; D unclear. This sequence originates from an older woman with primary liver carcinoma and hepatitis B virus infection. The CDR3 sequence: CASSARSSTDTQYF. DNA of the CDR3: TGTGCCAGCAGCGCTAGAAGTAGCACAGATACGCAGTATTTT.